The 26 T cell receptor beta chains presented below share a single source sample, sequenced in a study of control samples from healthy donors and cancer patients. TCRdb keeps only in-frame clones here, not all; method: immunoSEQ multiplex PCR. This sample yields 100,000 to 150,000 clones, of which around nine tenths are seen a single time; roughly 7.8% belongs to the top ten. The sequencing sample was made of PBMCs. The receptor source for this set is a man aged 45-65 years with head and neck cancer.

V usage is TRBV5-4 and J usage is TRBJ2-2; TRBD2 matches at 14 bases. This CDR3 has 18 residues. V shed 2 bases and J 6 bases; nucleotides not matched to a gene: 9. Per germline, CDR1 SGHNT and CDR2 YYREEE (reference sequence). The CDR3 nucleotides read TGTGCCAGCAGCTTTGGACTAGCGGGAGGCCAGAATGCCGGGGAGCTGTTTTTT. Translation gives CASSFGLAGGQNAGELFF. Full variable domain (remainder filled in from reference TRBV5-4 and TRBJ2-2): ETGVTQSPTHLIKTRGQQVTLRCSSQSGHNTVSWYQQALGQGPQFIFQYYREEENGRGNFPPRFSGLQFPNYSSELNVNALELDDSALYLCASSFGLAGGQNAGELFFGEGSRLTVL.

This rearrangement joins TRBV5-1 to TRBJ2-2; D unresolved. Germline assignment: CDR1 SGHRS and CDR2 YFSETQ. The V gene lost 2 bases and the J gene lost 5 bases, with 10 bases spanning the gap. CDR3 length equals 14 residues. The CDR3 DNA sequence: TGCGCCAGCAGCTTTAAGGGCGGAACCGGGGAGCTGTTTTTT. This encodes CASSFKGGTGELFF.

The CDR3 sequence is CSARGHTEAFF. The CDR3 DNA reads as TGCAGTGCTAGGGGACACACTGAAGCTTTCTTT. This sequence joins TRBV20-1 and TRBJ1-1, with D maybe TRBD1 (5 bases). V was trimmed by 3 bases and J by 3 bases, leaving 5 bases between them. The CDR3 length is 11 residues. CDR1 DFQATT and CDR2 SNEGSKA come from the germline V gene (reference sequence).

The count of this clone is one. This chain links TRBV7-9 with TRBJ2-5; no clear D. This CDR3 is built from 16 residues. V lost 1 base and J 1 base, leaving 13 bases between the germline ends. From germline, CDR1 is SEHNR and CDR2 FQNEAQ (reference sequence). CDR3 DNA: TGTGCCAGCAGCTTAGAGTTAGAGTTGGGCCAAGAGACCCAGTACTTC. Amino acid sequence: CASSLELELGQETQYF.

This clone was picked up one time. The chain joins TRBV28 to TRBJ2-3; 7 nucleotides align to TRBD2. Trimming removed 7 bases from V and 0 bases from J; junction bases left unmatched: 4. CDR3 length: 14 residues. Looked up from germline, CDR1 is MDHEN and CDR2 is SYDVKM. CDR3 in amino acids: CASKGAGSTDTQYF. The CDR3 bases are TGTGCCAGCAAGGGAGCGGGGAGCACAGATACGCAGTATTTT.

CDR3 loop: CASSQNRGWNNEQFF. The CDR3 DNA reads TGTGCCAGCAGCCAAAATAGGGGTTGGAACAATGAGCAGTTCTTC. V usage is TRBV3-1 (or the pseudogene TRBV3-2) and J usage is TRBJ2-1, with D perhaps TRBD1 (5 bases). Between the trimmed V and J ends, which lost 2 bases and 5 bases, there was a span of 13 bases. CDR1 is LGHDT and CDR2 is YNNKEL in the germline V gene (reference sequence). The CDR3 runs 15 residues.

The rearrangement joins TRBV5-1 to TRBJ2-2; D unclear. CDR1 SGHRS and CDR2 YFSETQ come from the germline V gene. This CDR3 has 15 residues. With 4 bases removed from V and 3 bases from J, the gap between germline ends came to 13 bases. This CDR3 is CASSRSTPDTGELFF. Here the CDR3 DNA reads TGCGCCAGCAGCAGGTCTACTCCGGACACCGGGGAGCTGTTTTTT.

A few counts support this clone. The V call is TRBV6-2 or TRBV6-3, the J call TRBJ2-7; D may be TRBD1 (6 bases). CDR3 length equals 16 residues. The ends were cut back, 0 bases at V and 3 bases at J, with 15 bases in the middle. Germline V gene lookup returns CDR1 MNHEY and CDR2 SVGEGT. DNA for the CDR3: TGTGCCAGCAGTTACTCGCACGGGACAACTTACTACGAGCAGTACTTC. Its protein product is CASSYSHGTTYYEQYF.

This chain links TRBV27 with TRBJ2-7; D may be TRBD1 (6 bases). Trimming cost V 3 bases and J 7 bases, with 19 bases left between them. Looked up from germline, CDR1 is MNHEY and CDR2 is SMNVEV (reference sequence). This CDR3 has 15 amino acids. The CDR3 reads CASSFLQGKGEEQYF. The CDR3 DNA reads TGTGCCAGCAGTTTCCTCCAGGGGAAGGGAGAAGAGCAGTACTTC.

J is TRBJ1-2 and V is TRBV15; D is unresolved. V was cut by 0 bases and J by 10 bases, with 12 bases left in between. This CDR3 spans 13 amino acids. Germline V gene data show CDR1 as LNHNV and CDR2 as YYDKDF (reference sequence). The chain's CDR3 is CATSRDRSAAYTF. CDR3 in DNA: TGTGCCACCAGCAGAGATCGAAGCGCAGCCTACACCTTC.

V and J are TRBV21-1 and TRBJ2-1; the table's D call, TRBD2, has no DNA check behind it. TRBV21-1 is noted as a pseudogene. The CDR3 totals 15 residues. CDR3 coding DNA: TGTGCCAGCAGCAAAGGCTCCCCGACTATCCATGAGCAGTTCTTC. This translates into CASSKGSPTIHEQFF.

The gene calls are TRBV18 and TRBJ2-1; TRBD2 aligns across 12 bases. The V gene end was trimmed by 4 bases and the J gene end by 7 bases; junction bases not matched to a gene: 5. Germline values: CDR1 KGHSH, CDR2 LQKENI. This CDR3 contains 15 residues. The CDR3, as DNA: TGTGCCAGCTCACTCCTAGCGGGGGGGCAAAATGAGCAGTTCTTC. Amino acid sequence: CASSLLAGGQNEQFF.

This clone turned up a few times. The chain has TRBV2 and TRBJ2-2; no clear D. Germline loops: CDR1 SNHLY, CDR2 FYNNEI. This CDR3 comprises 14 residues. Trimming took off 1 base at V and 3 bases at J, with 6 bases between the two ends. The CDR3 loop is CASSEGTYTGELFF. The CDR3 DNA follows: TGTGCCAGCAGTGAAGGGACCTACACCGGGGAGCTGTTTTTT.

The chain is built from TRBV5-1 and TRBJ2-5; either TRBD1 or TRBD2 may fit D (6 bases each). Germline V gives CDR1 SGHRS, CDR2 YFSETQ. This CDR3 is 17 amino acids long. V lost 5 bases to trimming and J lost 1 base, with 21 bases between them. The CDR3 DNA sequence: TGCGCCAGCAGTCTTTGGGGGGCAGGGCCTTCCCAAGAGACCCAGTACTTC. Protein: CASSLWGAGPSQETQYF.

The chain has TRBV5-5 and TRBJ1-2; D might be TRBD1 (6 bases). The CDR3 is 18 residues long. From germline, CDR1 is SGHKS and CDR2 YYEKEE (reference sequence). Trimming took off 7 bases at V and 1 base at J, with 26 bases between the two ends. The CDR3 DNA reads as TGTGCCAGCGGGCCCCACTCCGGGGGGGCGGACTTTAACTATGGCTACACCTTC. This gives the protein CASGPHSGGADFNYGYTF.

This chain connects TRBV28 to TRBJ1-4, with no clear D. The CDR3 runs 14 residues. The ends were cut back, 3 bases at V and 5 bases at J, with 10 bases in the middle. Germline CDR1 and CDR2: MDHEN and SYDVKM. The CDR3 DNA reads TGTGCCAGCAGTTTCGCGGACCAGAATGAAAAACTGTTTTTT. It codes for CASSFADQNEKLFF.

The V call is TRBV6-5, the J call TRBJ2-1; 9 nucleotides match TRBD2. The CDR3 spans 15 residues. V shed 6 bases and J 8 bases; nucleotides not matched to a gene: 11. In germline, CDR1 is MNHEY, CDR2 SVGAGI. CDR3 coding DNA: TGTGCCAGCAGAACAGGACTAGCGTCGGGGGATGAGCAGTTCTTC. This encodes CASRTGLASGDEQFF.

The chain joins TRBV5-1 to TRBJ2-7; possible D gene TRBD2, 6 bases. Germline CDR1 SGHRS, CDR2 YFSETQ. This CDR3 spans 15 amino acids. Trimming took off 0 bases at V and 6 bases at J, with 16 bases between the two ends. CDR3 DNA sequence: TGCGCCAGCAGCTTGGAAGGAGGGAGGTTGGGCGAGCAGTACTTC. This encodes CASSLEGGRLGEQYF. Based on the CDR3 plus reference TRBV5-1 and TRBJ2-7, the full variable domain is KAGVTQTPRYLIKTRGQQVTLSCSPISGHRSVSWYQQTPGQGLQFLFEYFSETQRNKGNFPGRFSGRQFSNSRSEMNVSTLELGDSALYLCASSLEGGRLGEQYFGPGTRLTVT.

The chain carries TRBV7-2 and TRBJ2-1; 11 positions agree with TRBD1. Germline CDR1 SGHTA, CDR2 FQGNSA. The CDR3 has 11 amino acids. V was clipped by 7 bases and J by 15 bases; unmatched bases: 5. In nucleotides, the CDR3 is TGTGCCAGCACTAGGACAGGGGGCCTGTTCTTC. Translation: CASTRTGGLFF.

The chain recombines TRBV19 with TRBJ1-5; 7 bases fit TRBD1. The CDR3 runs to 15 residues. CDR1 LNHDA and CDR2 SQIVND come from the germline V gene (reference sequence). Trimming took 3 bases from V and 7 from J; bases not matched to a gene: 9. The CDR3 DNA reads TGTGCCAGTAGTATCTTCCCAGGGGGAAACCAGCCCCAGCATTTT. It yields the protein CASSIFPGGNQPQHF.

V and J are TRBV7-9 and TRBJ1-3, with 7 bases fitting TRBD1. Trimming removed 11 bases from V and 0 bases from J; junction bases left unmatched: 7. CDR1 and CDR2 (germline): SEHNR, FQNEAQ (reference sequence). The CDR3 covers 14 residues. The CDR3 loop reads CALNRDSSGNTIYF. CDR3 sequence (DNA): TGTGCCCTGAACCGGGACAGCTCTGGAAACACCATATATTTT.

The chain uses TRBV28 and TRBJ2-7, with a tentative D call TRBD1 (6 bases). From germline, CDR1 is MDHEN and CDR2 SYDVKM. Trimming pared 6 bases from V and 12 bases from J, leaving 30 bases between. This CDR3 is 16 amino acids long. CDR3 sequence reads: CASSLGIQGKNGDRYF. CDR3 bases: TGTGCCAGCAGCCTGGGGATACAGGGTAAAAATGGGGACCGGTACTTC.

This rearrangement joins TRBV23-1 to TRBJ2-1; maybe TRBD1 (6 bases). TRBV23-1 is given ORF status, its function remaining uncertain. The CDR3 sequence is 12 residues long. The V end lost 4 bases, the J end lost 7 bases, and 8 bases lay between the germline ends. Here the CDR3 reads CASSRQGNEQFF. The CDR3 coding sequence is TGCGCCAGCAGTCGTCAGGGGAATGAGCAGTTCTTC.

The rearrangement uses TRBV7-9 and TRBJ1-5; D gene ambiguous. The germline gives CDR1 SEHNR, CDR2 FQNEAQ (reference sequence). The CDR3 covers 14 residues. The V end was cut by 3 bases, the J end by 1 base, with 7 bases between. The chain's CDR3 is CASSLEGSNQPQHF. In nucleotides, the CDR3 is TGTGCCAGCAGCTTGGAAGGGAGCAATCAGCCCCAGCATTTT.

CDR3 in amino acids: CASSLVLSGREGANEQFF. The CDR3 DNA is TGTGCCAGCAGCTTAGTACTCTCGGGGCGGGAGGGGGCCAATGAGCAGTTCTTC. The chain joins TRBV7-9 to TRBJ2-1, with 9 bases aligning to TRBD2. Germline lookup yields CDR1 SEHNR and CDR2 FQNEAQ (reference sequence). Unmatched junction bases numbered 13, after V lost 1 base and J lost 6 bases. This CDR3 region has 18 residues.

This sequence joins TRBV6-5 and TRBJ1-5; D not resolved. The germline CDR1 and CDR2 sequences are MNHEY and SVGAGI. This CDR3 has 14 amino acids. The germline V and J ends were trimmed by 0 bases and 4 bases, with 7 bases remaining between them. The CDR3 nucleotides read TGTGCCAGCAGTTACTCGATCGGGAATCAGCCCCAGCATTTT. The encoded protein is CASSYSIGNQPQHF.